Listed below are T cell receptor beta chains from one sample, sequenced in a study of T cell changes during pregnancy in multiple sclerosis. Profiled with immunoSEQ multiplex PCR; TCRdb holds only in-frame clones, not every one. The sample yields about 58,000 clones, 93% seen once. The sequenced sample was CD8+ T cells from peripheral blood mononuclear cells, obtained in the second trimester of pregnancy. Receptor source: a female donor with multiple sclerosis, enrolled in a pregnancy study. Both conserved end residues are part of each CDR3. D genes are given only for firm matches. Where a row states a size, it is once, few, many or the class of an expanded clone; other rows omit it.

clone size: .; D gene: .; V gene: TRBV27; J gene: TRBJ2-1; CDR3 DNA: TGTGCCAGCAGCTCTCGGAGGGTTGGAAATGAGCAGTTCTTC; CDR3 protein: CASSSRRVGNEQFF
clone size: .; D gene: .; V gene: TRBV10-1; J gene: TRBJ2-1; CDR3 DNA: TGCGCCAGTTACACCTCCCATGAGCAGTTCTTC; CDR3 protein: CASYTSHEQFF
clone size: .; D gene: .; V gene: TRBV5-1; J gene: TRBJ1-1; CDR3 DNA: TGCGCCAGCAGCTTGGTGGGTTTCGGAGGCGGGGTGAACACTGAAGCTTTCTTT; CDR3 protein: CASSLVGFGGGVNTEAFF
clone size: .; D gene: .; V gene: TRBV7-9; J gene: TRBJ1-1; CDR3 DNA: TGTGCCAGCAGCTTAGGTGGCCGAAACACTGAAGCTTTCTTT; CDR3 protein: CASSLGGRNTEAFF
clone size: .; D gene: .; V gene: TRBV7-8; J gene: TRBJ2-5; CDR3 DNA: TGTGCCAGCAGCCTGACAGTCCAAGAGACCCAGTACTTC; CDR3 protein: CASSLTVQETQYF
clone size: .; D gene: .; V gene: TRBV7-8; J gene: TRBJ1-2; CDR3 DNA: TGTGCCAGCAGCTCAATACAGGCCCGCCCTAACTATGGCTACACCTTC; CDR3 protein: CASSSIQARPNYGYTF
clone size: .; D gene: .; V gene: TRBV4-2; J gene: TRBJ2-1; CDR3 DNA: TGTGCCAGCAGCCAAGGCCTAGAGCAGTTCTTC; CDR3 protein: CASSQGLEQFF
clone size: .; D gene: .; V gene: TRBV10-2; J gene: TRBJ1-1; CDR3 DNA: TGCGCCAGCAGTACAGGGATGAACACTGAAGCTTTCTTT; CDR3 protein: CASSTGMNTEAFF
clone size: once; D gene: TRBD1; V gene: TRBV7-9; J gene: TRBJ1-1; CDR3 DNA: TGTGCCAGCAGCTTAGGTCTTTCTACAGGGGGCGACGGCACTGAAGCTTTCTTT; CDR3 protein: CASSLGLSTGGDGTEAFF
clone size: once; D gene: .; V gene: TRBV9; J gene: TRBJ1-1; CDR3 DNA: TGTGCCAGCAGACACCTGGGGGGAAGGGCGGACACTGAAGCTTTCTTT; CDR3 protein: CASRHLGGRADTEAFF
clone size: .; D gene: TRBD1; V gene: TRBV6-6; J gene: TRBJ1-6; CDR3 DNA: TGTGCCAGCAGTGACAGGGGTAAGTCACCCCTCCACTTT; CDR3 protein: CASSDRGKSPLHF
clone size: .; D gene: TRBD2; V gene: TRBV9; J gene: TRBJ2-3; CDR3 DNA: TGTGCCAGCAGCGCGGGACTAGCGGGGGGGGGAGGAGATACGCAGTATTTT; CDR3 protein: CASSAGLAGGGGDTQYF
clone size: .; D gene: .; V gene: TRBV9; J gene: TRBJ1-4; CDR3 DNA: TGTGCCAGCAGCTCTAGCCTCTCAGTGGCCACTAATGAAAAACTGTTTTTT; CDR3 protein: CASSSSLSVATNEKLFF
clone size: .; D gene: .; V gene: TRBV27; J gene: TRBJ2-1; CDR3 DNA: TGTGCCAGCAGGATACAGGGTCGACAGTTCTTC; CDR3 protein: CASRIQGRQFF
clone size: .; D gene: .; V gene: TRBV6-1; J gene: TRBJ1-1; CDR3 DNA: TGTGCCAGCATCTCTGTCTGGAGTACAGGACAAGCTTTCTTT; CDR3 protein: CASISVWSTGQAFF
clone size: .; D gene: TRBD2; V gene: TRBV27; J gene: TRBJ2-3; CDR3 DNA: TGTGCCAGCAGCTCCTCTAGCGGGAGTGCAGATACGCAGTATTTT; CDR3 protein: CASSSSSGSADTQYF
clone size: .; D gene: .; V gene: TRBV7-9; J gene: TRBJ2-5; CDR3 DNA: TGTGCCAGCAGCTTAGCGGCGGGTCAAGAGACCCAGTACTTC; CDR3 protein: CASSLAAGQETQYF
clone size: .; D gene: TRBD1; V gene: TRBV18; J gene: TRBJ1-2; CDR3 DNA: TGTGCCAGCTCCGGAGCAGGGGGCAGCGGTTACTATGGCTACACCTTC; CDR3 protein: CASSGAGGSGYYGYTF
clone size: .; D gene: .; V gene: TRBV2; J gene: TRBJ1-1; CDR3 DNA: TGTGCCAGCAGGGAAGCCTACATGGAGACTGAAGCTTTCTTT; CDR3 protein: CASREAYMETEAFF
clone size: .; D gene: .; V gene: TRBV2; J gene: TRBJ1-1; CDR3 DNA: TGTGCCAGCAGACCCTCGGCTGGGGGAGGGGGTGAAGCTTTCTTT; CDR3 protein: CASRPSAGGGGEAFF
clone size: .; D gene: TRBD2; V gene: TRBV6-5; J gene: TRBJ2-5; CDR3 DNA: TGTGCCAGCCGGAAGCGGGGTGAAGAGACCCAGTACTTC; CDR3 protein: CASRKRGEETQYF
clone size: .; D gene: .; V gene: TRBV27; J gene: TRBJ1-5; CDR3 DNA: TGTGCCAGCAGCTCTGGGGGGGGACTTCAGCCCCAGCATTTT; CDR3 protein: CASSSGGGLQPQHF
clone size: .; D gene: TRBD2; V gene: TRBV28; J gene: TRBJ2-7; CDR3 DNA: TGTGCCAGCAGCCTGACTAGCGGGAGTCCCTACGAGCAGTACTTC; CDR3 protein: CASSLTSGSPYEQYF
clone size: .; D gene: .; V gene: TRBV19; J gene: TRBJ1-5; CDR3 DNA: TGTGCCAGTAGTATGGTCGGCAGGGAGGATCAGCCCCAGCATTTT; CDR3 protein: CASSMVGREDQPQHF
clone size: .; D gene: TRBD1; V gene: TRBV6-1; J gene: TRBJ2-3; CDR3 DNA: TGTGCCAGCAGTAAAGGGACAGGCGGCTTACCAGATACGCAGTATTTT; CDR3 protein: CASSKGTGGLPDTQYF
clone size: .; D gene: .; V gene: TRBV25-1; J gene: TRBJ2-7; CDR3 DNA: TGTGCCAGCAGTGAATCAAAGCGCTACGAGCAGTACTTC; CDR3 protein: CASSESKRYEQYF
clone size: .; D gene: TRBD1; V gene: TRBV5-5; J gene: TRBJ1-1; CDR3 DNA: TGTGCCAGCAGCGTGGGGACAGCCTACCGAAACACTGAAGCTTTCTTT; CDR3 protein: CASSVGTAYRNTEAFF
clone size: .; D gene: .; V gene: TRBV5-5; J gene: TRBJ2-5; CDR3 DNA: TGTGCCAGCAGCTTGGATACAGGGCTACTGGGCCAGTACTTC; CDR3 protein: CASSLDTGLLGQYF
clone size: .; D gene: TRBD1; V gene: TRBV7-9; J gene: TRBJ2-7; CDR3 DNA: TGTGCCAGCAGCTCAAACGATCCAGGGGGCGGCTACGAGCAGTACTTC; CDR3 protein: CASSSNDPGGGYEQYF
clone size: .; D gene: .; V gene: TRBV7-9; J gene: TRBJ2-7; CDR3 DNA: TGTGCCAGCTCTCCCGCGTGGGTGACGGGGAACGAGCAGTACTTC; CDR3 protein: CASSPAWVTGNEQYF
clone size: .; D gene: TRBD1; V gene: TRBV27; J gene: TRBJ1-4; CDR3 DNA: TGTGCCAGTGCGACAGGGTGGGGTGAAAAACTGTTTTTT; CDR3 protein: CASATGWGEKLFF
clone size: once; D gene: TRBD1; V gene: TRBV2; J gene: TRBJ1-5; CDR3 DNA: TGTGCCAGCAACGGACAGGAAAATCAGCCCCAGCATTTT; CDR3 protein: CASNGQENQPQHF
clone size: .; D gene: .; V gene: TRBV30; J gene: TRBJ1-2; CDR3 DNA: TGTGCCTGTCCCTCAGGGTACTCGGATGGCTACACCTTC; CDR3 protein: CACPSGYSDGYTF
clone size: .; D gene: .; V gene: TRBV11-2; J gene: TRBJ2-7; CDR3 DNA: TGTGCCAGCAGCTTAGGGGCTTCAGATATTAATTACGAGCAGTACTTC; CDR3 protein: CASSLGASDINYEQYF
clone size: .; D gene: TRBD1; V gene: TRBV10-3; J gene: TRBJ1-2; CDR3 DNA: TGTGCGACGGGACAGGGTGTCTCCAACTATGGCTACACCTTC; CDR3 protein: CATGQGVSNYGYTF
clone size: .; D gene: .; V gene: TRBV9; J gene: TRBJ2-2; CDR3 DNA: TGTGCCAGCAGCGTAACAGCGGGCCTCGACTTAAAGCTGTTTTTT; CDR3 protein: CASSVTAGLDLKLFF
clone size: .; D gene: TRBD1; V gene: TRBV28; J gene: TRBJ1-5; CDR3 DNA: TGTGCCAGCAGTTTTGACGCAGGGGGTAGCAATCAGCCCCAGCATTTT; CDR3 protein: CASSFDAGGSNQPQHF
clone size: .; D gene: TRBD1; V gene: TRBV5-6; J gene: TRBJ1-4; CDR3 DNA: TGTGCCAGCAGCTTATGGACAGGGCCAACTAATGAAAAACTGTTTTTT; CDR3 protein: CASSLWTGPTNEKLFF
clone size: .; D gene: .; V gene: TRBV7-9; J gene: TRBJ1-5; CDR3 DNA: TGTGCCAGCAGCTTAGGTCCCGGGAATCAGCCCCAGCATTTT; CDR3 protein: CASSLGPGNQPQHF
clone size: .; D gene: .; V gene: TRBV2; J gene: TRBJ2-7; CDR3 DNA: TGTGCCAGCAAGTCAGAAACAGGTACCTCCTACGAGCAGTACTTC; CDR3 protein: CASKSETGTSYEQYF
clone size: medium-sized; D gene: TRBD2; V gene: TRBV27; J gene: TRBJ2-2; CDR3 DNA: TGTGCCAGCAGTTCAACTTCCGGGACTAGCGGGAGGGCCTTCACCGGGGAGCTGTTTTTT; CDR3 protein: CASSSTSGTSGRAFTGELFF
clone size: .; D gene: TRBD2; V gene: TRBV19; J gene: TRBJ2-7; CDR3 DNA: TGTGCCAGTAGTAGGTCTAGCGGCACCTACGAGCAGTACTTC; CDR3 protein: CASSRSSGTYEQYF
clone size: .; D gene: .; V gene: TRBV29-1; J gene: TRBJ1-4; CDR3 DNA: TGCAGCGTTGAAGGTTCGAGGAGGAAACTGTTTTTT; CDR3 protein: CSVEGSRRKLFF
clone size: .; D gene: TRBD2; V gene: TRBV5-5; J gene: TRBJ2-7; CDR3 DNA: TGTGCCAGCAGCTTTAGGGGACTAGCGGGGAGCTACGAGCAGTACTTC; CDR3 protein: CASSFRGLAGSYEQYF
clone size: .; D gene: .; V gene: TRBV29-1; J gene: TRBJ2-1; CDR3 DNA: TGCAGCGCAACAGAGAGCTCCTACAATGAGCAGTTCTTC; CDR3 protein: CSATESSYNEQFF
clone size: .; D gene: .; V gene: TRBV19; J gene: TRBJ1-2; CDR3 DNA: TGTGCCAGTAGTCCCGTTGGAGACTATGGCTACACCTTC; CDR3 protein: CASSPVGDYGYTF
clone size: medium-sized; D gene: .; V gene: TRBV5-8; J gene: TRBJ2-7; CDR3 DNA: TGTGCCAGCAGCTCCTTAGACTACGAGCAGTACTTC; CDR3 protein: CASSSLDYEQYF
clone size: .; D gene: .; V gene: TRBV9; J gene: TRBJ1-4; CDR3 DNA: TGTGCCAGCAGCTCCCGCGAGACGGCGGGGGATGAAAAACTGTTTTTT; CDR3 protein: CASSSRETAGDEKLFF
clone size: .; D gene: TRBD2; V gene: TRBV6-5; J gene: TRBJ2-5; CDR3 DNA: TGTGCCAGCAGGGGTAGCGGGAGACAAGAGACCCAGTACTTC; CDR3 protein: CASRGSGRQETQYF